Below are 5 T cell receptor beta chains sequenced from a single sample in a study of beta chain features in type 1 diabetes. Expressed TCRB transcripts were sequenced after all isolated RNA was converted to cDNA. Sequencing used immunoSEQ multiplex PCR; TCRdb keeps in-frame clones, though not all of them. The sample includes 310,000 or so clones, about 11% of them seen just once. Specimen: naive CD4+ T cells from blood. The receptors here all came from a woman aged 30 to 39 in good health.

This clone has a handful of counts. V is TRBV4-2 and J is TRBJ2-7, with TRBD2 matching 8 bases. V lost 3 bases, J lost 0 bases, and 10 bases stayed unmatched. The germline gives CDR1 LGHNA, CDR2 YNFKEQ. The CDR3 runs 17 residues. CDR3 region: CASSQEQTSGYSYEQYF. CDR3 bases: TGTGCCAGCAGCCAGGAACAAACTAGCGGCTACTCCTACGAGCAGTACTTC.

This clone occurred a few times. The J gene is TRBJ2-7, the V gene TRBV7-2; 11 bases align to TRBD2. CDR1 SGHTA and CDR2 FQGNSA come from the germline V gene. This CDR3 has 15 residues. V lost 5 bases and J lost 4; bases outside the gene matches: 7. CDR3 in DNA: TGTGCCAGCAGCCCCTCCGGGACTAGCGGATACGAGCAGTACTTC. Translated: CASSPSGTSGYEQYF.

This clone has a handful of counts. The rearrangement links TRBV7-2 to TRBJ2-3; possible D gene TRBD1, 8 bases. Germline V gene lookup returns CDR1 SGHTA and CDR2 FQGNSA. This CDR3 comprises 17 residues. The V end was cut by 5 bases, the J end by 1 base, with 19 bases between. The CDR3, as DNA: TGTGCCAGCAGCCTGAGACATACAGGGGGGGGCACAGATACGCAGTATTTT. It translates to CASSLRHTGGGTDTQYF.

The V and J genes are TRBV9 and TRBJ2-3; 11 nucleotides line up with TRBD2. V trimming: 2 bases; J trimming: 4 bases; junction bases outside the gene matches: 12. The CDR3 extends over 18 amino acids. Germline V gene sequence: CDR1 SGDLS, CDR2 YYNGEE. The CDR3 spells CASSVELAGGPSPDTQYF. CDR3 coding DNA: TGTGCCAGCAGCGTTGAATTAGCGGGAGGGCCTTCCCCAGATACGCAGTATTTT.

V and J are TRBV30 and TRBJ2-3; the D is unclear. CDR3 length: 15 residues. In germline, CDR1 is GTSNPN, CDR2 SVGIG (reference sequence). Trimming stripped 2 bases from V and 6 bases from J, with 18 bases between. The CDR3: CAWSFANSRLDTQYF. Written as DNA, the CDR3 is TGTGCCTGGAGTTTCGCTAACTCACGACTGGATACGCAGTATTTT.